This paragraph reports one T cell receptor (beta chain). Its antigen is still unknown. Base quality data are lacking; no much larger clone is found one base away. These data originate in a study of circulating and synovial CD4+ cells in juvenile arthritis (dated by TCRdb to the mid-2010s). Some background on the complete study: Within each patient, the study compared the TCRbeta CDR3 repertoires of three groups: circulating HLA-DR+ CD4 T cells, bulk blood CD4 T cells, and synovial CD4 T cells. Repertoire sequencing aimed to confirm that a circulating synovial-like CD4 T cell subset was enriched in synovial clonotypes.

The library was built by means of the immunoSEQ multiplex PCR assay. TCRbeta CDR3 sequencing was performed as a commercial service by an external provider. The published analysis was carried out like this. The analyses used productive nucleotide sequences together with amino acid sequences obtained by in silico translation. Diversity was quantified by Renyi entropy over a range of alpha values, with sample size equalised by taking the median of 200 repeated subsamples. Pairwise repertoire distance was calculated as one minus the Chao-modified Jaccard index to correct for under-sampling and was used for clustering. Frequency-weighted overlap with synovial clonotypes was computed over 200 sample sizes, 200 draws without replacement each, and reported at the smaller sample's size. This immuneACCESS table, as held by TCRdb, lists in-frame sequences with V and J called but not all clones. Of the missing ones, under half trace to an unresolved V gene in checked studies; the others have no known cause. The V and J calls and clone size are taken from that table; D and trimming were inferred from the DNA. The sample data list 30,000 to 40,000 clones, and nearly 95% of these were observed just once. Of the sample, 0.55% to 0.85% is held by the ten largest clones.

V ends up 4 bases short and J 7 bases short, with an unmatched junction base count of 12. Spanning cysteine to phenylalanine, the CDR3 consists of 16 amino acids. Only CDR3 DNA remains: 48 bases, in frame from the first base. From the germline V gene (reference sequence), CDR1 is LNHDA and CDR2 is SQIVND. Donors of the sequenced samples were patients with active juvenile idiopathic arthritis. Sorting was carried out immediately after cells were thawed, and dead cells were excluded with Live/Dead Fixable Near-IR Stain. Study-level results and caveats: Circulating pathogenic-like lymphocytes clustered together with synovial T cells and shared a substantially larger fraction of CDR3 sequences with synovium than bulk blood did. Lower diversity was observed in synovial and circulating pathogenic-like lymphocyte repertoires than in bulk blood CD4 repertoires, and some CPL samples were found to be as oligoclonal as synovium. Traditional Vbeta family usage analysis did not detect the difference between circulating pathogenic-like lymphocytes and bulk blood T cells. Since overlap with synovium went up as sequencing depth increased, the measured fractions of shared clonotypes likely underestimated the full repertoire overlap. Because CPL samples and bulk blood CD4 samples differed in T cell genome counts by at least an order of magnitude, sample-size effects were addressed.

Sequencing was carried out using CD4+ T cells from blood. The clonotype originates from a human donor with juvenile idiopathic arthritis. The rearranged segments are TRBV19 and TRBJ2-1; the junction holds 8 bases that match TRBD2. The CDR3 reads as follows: CASSRLRAGVGNEQFF. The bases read TGTGCCAGTAGTAGACTCAGAGCGGGGGTGGGAAATGAGCAGTTCTTC.